This T cell receptor beta chain was identified in a study of T cell clonality in common variable immunodeficiency. This CDR3 has 15 residues. Looked up from germline, CDR1 is MNHNS and CDR2 is SASEGT. The germline V and J ends were trimmed by 2 bases and 0 bases, with 11 bases remaining between them. Many counts were recorded for this clone. Its matching antigen is unknown. The sequenced fragment ends 3 residues before the CDR3 boundary, so the rest is inferred from the germline J gene. Study-wide points: Fewer deletions and N-nucleotide insertions were reportedly seen in common variable immunodeficiency TCR beta sequences.

The data were produced by immunoSEQ multiplex PCR, yet TCRdb's version contains in-frame clones alone and is incomplete. Listed for the sample are approximately 44,000 clones, none seen a single time. This TCR came from a person between 18 and 70 years old in good health. The chain has TRBV6-1 and TRBJ2-7; D might be TRBD1 (5 bases). What was sequenced was peripheral blood mononuclear cells. The sequenced part of the CDR3 DNA is TGTGCCAGCAGTGAACGTAAGGGGTACTCCTACGAG. Translated: CASSERKGYSYE. In full, the CDR3 reads CASSERKGYSYEQYF.